The next 3 T cell receptor beta chains were all read from a single sample in a study of neurological immune-mediated disorders. TCRdb reanalysed the 5' RACE reads using MiXCR and keeps one entry per CDR3 protein. Here the sample spans 60,000 to 85,000 distinct CDR3 sequences, 5% to 6% being singletons. What was sequenced was PBMCs. All receptors derive from a woman younger than 45 with multiple sclerosis.

This clonotype was detected many times. The CDR3, as DNA: TGTGCCAGCAGTGACTCTAGCGGGGGGGCCAATGAGCAGTTCTTC. Translation gives CASSDSSGGANEQFF. The V call is TRBV6-4, the J call TRBJ2-1; 11 bases line up with TRBD2. Germline V gene sequence: CDR1 MRHNA, CDR2 SNTAGT. This CDR3 spans 15 amino acids. Germline trimming cut 0 bases from V and 6 bases from J; bases unmatched to any gene: 1.

The rearrangement uses TRBV24-1 and TRBJ2-7; 9 bases line up with TRBD1. Per the germline V gene, CDR1 is KGHDR and CDR2 is SFDVKD. After removal of 7 bases from V and 4 bases from J, the junction contained 7 bases not matched to a gene. This CDR3 has 14 amino acids. The chain's CDR3 is CATSSSTGGYEQYF. In DNA form, the CDR3 reads TGTGCCACCAGCTCCTCGACAGGGGGGTACGAGCAGTACTTC.

This clonotype was counted many times. The chain is built from TRBV5-1 and TRBJ2-5, with a tentative D call TRBD1 (5 bases). The CDR3 runs to 14 residues. From germline, CDR1 is SGHRS and CDR2 YFSETQ. The V end lost 4 bases, the J end lost 5 bases, and 15 bases lay between the germline ends. The chain's CDR3 is CASSPGLAGETQYF. CDR3 sequence (DNA): TGCGCCAGCAGCCCAGGGCTCGCAGGGGAGACCCAGTACTTC.